The T cell receptor (beta chain) under discussion was sequenced for a study of T cell responses to AZD1222 COVID-19 vaccine (dated by TCRdb to 2020 to 2022). Study-level background: TCR sequencing was performed for 230 to 250 trial participants, of whom 200 to 220 were given two doses of AZD1222 and around 26 were given two doses of MenACWY control vaccine. Trial participants were enrolled by age into subgroups of 18-55, 56-69 and 70-plus years, and 148, 28 and 57 TCR-sequenced participants, respectively, were included in these subgroups.

Trimming accounts for 6 bases at V and 3 bases at J, while the number of junction bases matched to no gene is 8. The CDR3 measures 14 amino acids from cysteine to phenylalanine. The read is trimmed to its CDR3 DNA, 42 bases read in frame from base 1. The germline V gene sets CDR1 to MNHEY and CDR2 to SVGAGI. About this clone: The antigen it recognizes is unknown. No qualities accompany the bases; no much larger clone lies one base away.

The sample's time point label is to be understood as: about 28 days (+/-7) after the second vaccine dose. AZD1222 recipients whose second dose came at about 4 weeks and those whose second dose came at about 12 weeks were combined into one group, since spike-specific TCR depth and breadth did not differ between the two schedules. The vaccinee samples were drawn from two UK trials, COV001 and COV002, one of which was a single-blind randomized controlled phase 2/3 trial testing AZD1222 (ChAdOx1 nCoV-19) in healthy adults. For TCRbeta chain sequencing, PBMC samples from trial participants were taken at day 0 and at day 28 after the second dose. The CDR3 regions of human TCRbeta chains were analyzed by immunosequencing. The authors' analysis ran thus. TCRs in the repertoires were matched against a reference library of SARS-CoV-2-specific TCRs that had been generated with the MIRA antigen-specificity platform. Breadth was defined as the fraction of unique TCRs that were SARS-CoV-2-associated, and depth was defined as the fraction of total T cells that were SARS-CoV-2-associated. Each spike-specific TCR was assigned to its reactive spike region and to a CD4 or CD8 class using the MIRA data. Log10-transformed breadth and depth values were compared by one-way ANOVA with Sidak's multiple comparisons tests. Entries here come from immuneACCESS through TCRdb and include only in-frame sequences with V and J called. Some clones fail to appear in such tables; in the studies checked, an unresolved V gene covers under half of the shortfall, and the cause of the remainder is unknown. That table supplies the V and J calls and clone size; D and trimming were determined from the DNA. A total of roughly 150,000 clones appear in this sample, 87% of them only once. Together, the top ten hold 0.85% to 1.2% of the sample.

Study-wide conclusions, independent of this receptor: In the small 56-69-year group, the increase in depth fell short of significance, most likely because of low power. Vaccine-associated CD4 TCRs spanned the whole spike protein, with dominant responses in regions 160-218 and 743-854. Most participants were white British and females outnumbered males, and the authors suggested that clonal diversity may have been underestimated. Because no samples from the day 14 peak response were available, repertoires could be characterized only after the peak T cell response. After two AZD1222 doses, spike-specific TCR breadth and depth were significantly higher than at day 0 and than in MenACWY recipients. Nearly half of unique spike-specific TCRs reportedly recognized epitopes outside regions mutated in the B.1.351 and B.1.1.7 variants. Conclusions about previously exposed vaccinees were limited because only six AZD1222 recipients were SARS-CoV-2 seropositive at baseline.

The source of this sequence is an adult who received the AZD1222 COVID-19 vaccine. The material sequenced was peripheral blood, taken 28 days after the second AZD1222 dose. The rearranged chain carries TRBV6-5 and TRBJ2-7; a stretch of 7 junction bases matches TRBD2. The CDR3: CASSLERGLYEQYF. The base sequence is TGTGCCAGCAGCTTGGAGCGGGGCCTCTACGAGCAGTACTTC.